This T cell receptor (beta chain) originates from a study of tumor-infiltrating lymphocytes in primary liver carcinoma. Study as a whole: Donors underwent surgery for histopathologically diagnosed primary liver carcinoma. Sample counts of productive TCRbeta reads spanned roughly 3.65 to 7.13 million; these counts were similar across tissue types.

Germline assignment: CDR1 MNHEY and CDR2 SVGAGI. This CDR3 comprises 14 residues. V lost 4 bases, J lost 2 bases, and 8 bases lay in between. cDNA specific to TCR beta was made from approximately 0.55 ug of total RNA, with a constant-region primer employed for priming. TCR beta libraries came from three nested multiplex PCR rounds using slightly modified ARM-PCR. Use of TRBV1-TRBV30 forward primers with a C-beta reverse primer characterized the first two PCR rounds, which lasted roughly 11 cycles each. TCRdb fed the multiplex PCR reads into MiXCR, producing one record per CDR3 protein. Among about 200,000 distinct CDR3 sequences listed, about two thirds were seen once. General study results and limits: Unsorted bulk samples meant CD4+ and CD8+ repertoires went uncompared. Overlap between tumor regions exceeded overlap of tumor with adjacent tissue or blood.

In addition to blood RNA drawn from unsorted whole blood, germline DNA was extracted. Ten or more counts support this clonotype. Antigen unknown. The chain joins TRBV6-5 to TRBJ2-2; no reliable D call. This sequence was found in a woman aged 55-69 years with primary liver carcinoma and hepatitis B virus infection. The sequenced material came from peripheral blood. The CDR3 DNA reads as TGTGCCAGCAGTTCACGACCCAACACCGGGGAGCTGTTTTTT. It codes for CASSSRPNTGELFF.